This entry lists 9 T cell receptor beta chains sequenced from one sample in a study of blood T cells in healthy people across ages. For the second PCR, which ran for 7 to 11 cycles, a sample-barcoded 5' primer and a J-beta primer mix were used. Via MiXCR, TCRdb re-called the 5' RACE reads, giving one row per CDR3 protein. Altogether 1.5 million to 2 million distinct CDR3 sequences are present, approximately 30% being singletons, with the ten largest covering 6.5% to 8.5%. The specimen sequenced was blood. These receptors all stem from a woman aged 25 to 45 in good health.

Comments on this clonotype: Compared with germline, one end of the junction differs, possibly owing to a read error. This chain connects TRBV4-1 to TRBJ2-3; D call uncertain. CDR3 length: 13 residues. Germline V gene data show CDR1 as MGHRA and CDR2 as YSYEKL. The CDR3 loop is CSSSQDQDPPQYF. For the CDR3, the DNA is TGCTCCAGCAGCCAAGATCAGGATCCTCCGCAGTATTTT.

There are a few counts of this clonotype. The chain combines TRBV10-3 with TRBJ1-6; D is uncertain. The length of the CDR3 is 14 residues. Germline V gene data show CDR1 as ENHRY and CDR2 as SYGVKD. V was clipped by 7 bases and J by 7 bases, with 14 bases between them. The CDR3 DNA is TGTGCCATCAAGCGGGCGTCCGGCAATTCACCCCTCCACTTT. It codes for CAIKRASGNSPLHF.

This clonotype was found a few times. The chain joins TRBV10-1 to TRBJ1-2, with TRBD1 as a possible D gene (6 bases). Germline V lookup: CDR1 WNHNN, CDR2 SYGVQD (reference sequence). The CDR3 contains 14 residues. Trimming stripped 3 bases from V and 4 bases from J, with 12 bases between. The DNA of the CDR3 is TGCGCCAGCAGTGACACAGGGAGTCCCTATGGCTACACCTTC. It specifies CASSDTGSPYGYTF.

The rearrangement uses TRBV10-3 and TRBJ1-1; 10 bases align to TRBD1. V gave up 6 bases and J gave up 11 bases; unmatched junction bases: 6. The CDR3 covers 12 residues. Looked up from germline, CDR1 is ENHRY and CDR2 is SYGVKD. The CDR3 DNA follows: TGTGCCATCAGAGACAGGGGGCGAAGGGCTTTCTTT. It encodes CAIRDRGRRAFF.

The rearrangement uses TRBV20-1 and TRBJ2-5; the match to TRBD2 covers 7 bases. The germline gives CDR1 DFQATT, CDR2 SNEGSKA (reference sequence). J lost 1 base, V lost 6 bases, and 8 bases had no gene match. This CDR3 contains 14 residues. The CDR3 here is CSAPGGGPQETQYF. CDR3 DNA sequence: TGCAGTGCCCCGGGGGGAGGCCCCCAAGAGACCCAGTACTTC.

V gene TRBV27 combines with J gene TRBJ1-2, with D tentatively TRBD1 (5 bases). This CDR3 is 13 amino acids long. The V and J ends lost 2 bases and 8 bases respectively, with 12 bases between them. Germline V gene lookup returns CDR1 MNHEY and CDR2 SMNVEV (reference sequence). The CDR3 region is CASSLASGWGYTF. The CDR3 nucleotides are TGTGCCAGCAGTTTAGCTTCAGGGTGGGGCTACACCTTC.

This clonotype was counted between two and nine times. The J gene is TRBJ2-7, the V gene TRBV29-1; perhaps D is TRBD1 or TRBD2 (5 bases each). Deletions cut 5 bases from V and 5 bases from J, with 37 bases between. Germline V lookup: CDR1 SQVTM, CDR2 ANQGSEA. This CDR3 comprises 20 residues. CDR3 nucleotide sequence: TGCAGCGTTAGGGGCCCATCACGGACTGCGGGCGGCCCCGGGTCCAACGAGCAGTACTTC. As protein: CSVRGPSRTAGGPGSNEQYF.

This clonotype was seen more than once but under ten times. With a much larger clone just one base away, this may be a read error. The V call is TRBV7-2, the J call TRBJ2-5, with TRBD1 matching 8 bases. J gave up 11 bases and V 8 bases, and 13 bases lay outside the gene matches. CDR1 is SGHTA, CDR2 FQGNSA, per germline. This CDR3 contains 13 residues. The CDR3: CASAWTGMGEQYF. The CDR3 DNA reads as TGTGCCAGCGCATGGACAGGGATGGGTGAGCAGTACTTC.

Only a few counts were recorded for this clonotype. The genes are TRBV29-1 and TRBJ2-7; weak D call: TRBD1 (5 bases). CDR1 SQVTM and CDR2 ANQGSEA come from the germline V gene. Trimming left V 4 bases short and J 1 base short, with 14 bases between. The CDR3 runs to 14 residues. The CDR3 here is CSVGHRSPSYEQYF. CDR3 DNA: TGCAGCGTTGGGCACAGGAGCCCTTCCTACGAGCAGTACTTC.